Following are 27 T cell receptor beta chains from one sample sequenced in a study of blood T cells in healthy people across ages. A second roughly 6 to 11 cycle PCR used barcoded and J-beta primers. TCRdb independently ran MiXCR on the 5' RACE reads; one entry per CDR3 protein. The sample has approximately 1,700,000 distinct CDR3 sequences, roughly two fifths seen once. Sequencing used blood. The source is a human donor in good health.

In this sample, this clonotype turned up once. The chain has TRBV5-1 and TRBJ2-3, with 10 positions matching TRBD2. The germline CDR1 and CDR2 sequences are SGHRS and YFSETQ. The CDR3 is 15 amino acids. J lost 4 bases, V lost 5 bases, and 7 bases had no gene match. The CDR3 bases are TGCGCCAGCAGTATGAGCGGGGGGGCCCCAGATACGCAGTATTTT. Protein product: CASSMSGGAPDTQYF.

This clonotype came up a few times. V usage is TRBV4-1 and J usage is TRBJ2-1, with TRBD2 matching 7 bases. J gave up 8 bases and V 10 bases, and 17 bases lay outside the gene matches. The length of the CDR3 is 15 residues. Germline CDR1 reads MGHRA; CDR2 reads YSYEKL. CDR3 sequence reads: CATRGDSGRRDEQFF. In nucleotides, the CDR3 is TGCGCCACCAGAGGCGATAGCGGGCGGAGGGATGAGCAGTTCTTC.

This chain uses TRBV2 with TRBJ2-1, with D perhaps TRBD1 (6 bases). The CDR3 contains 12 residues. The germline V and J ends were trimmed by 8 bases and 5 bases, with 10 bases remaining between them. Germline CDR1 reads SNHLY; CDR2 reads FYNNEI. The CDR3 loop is CASCSGDNEQFF. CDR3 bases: TGTGCCAGCTGTTCAGGGGACAATGAGCAGTTCTTC.

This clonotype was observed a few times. CDR3 sequence: CASSLKGNLRGYTF. CDR3 nucleotides: TGTGCCAGCAGCTTAAAGGGTAACCTTAGGGGCTACACCTTC. The chain is built from TRBV7-2 and TRBJ1-2; D unresolved. In germline, CDR1 is SGHTA, CDR2 FQGNSA. Trimming removed 2 bases from V and 8 bases from J, with 15 bases in between. This CDR3 has 14 amino acids.

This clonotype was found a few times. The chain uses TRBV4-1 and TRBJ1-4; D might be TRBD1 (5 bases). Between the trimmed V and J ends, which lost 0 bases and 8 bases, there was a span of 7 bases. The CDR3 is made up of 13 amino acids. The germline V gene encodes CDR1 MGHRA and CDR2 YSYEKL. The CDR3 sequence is CASSQDGAEKLFF. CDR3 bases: TGCGCCAGCAGCCAAGATGGGGCAGAAAAACTGTTTTTT.

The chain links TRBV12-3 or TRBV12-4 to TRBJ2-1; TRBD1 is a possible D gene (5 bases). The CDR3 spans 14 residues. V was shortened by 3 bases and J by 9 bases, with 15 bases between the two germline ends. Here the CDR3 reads CASSLWGPRGEQFF. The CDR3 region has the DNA TGTGCCAGCAGTTTGTGGGGCCCTAGGGGTGAGCAGTTCTTC.

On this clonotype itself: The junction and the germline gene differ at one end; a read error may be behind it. CDR3 sequence: CASRKSATNEKRFF. DNA for the CDR3: TGTGCCAGCCGGAAAAGTGCAACTAATGAAAAACGGTTTTTT. The chain uses TRBV12-3 or TRBV12-4 and TRBJ1-4; no definite D call. The CDR3 spans 14 residues.

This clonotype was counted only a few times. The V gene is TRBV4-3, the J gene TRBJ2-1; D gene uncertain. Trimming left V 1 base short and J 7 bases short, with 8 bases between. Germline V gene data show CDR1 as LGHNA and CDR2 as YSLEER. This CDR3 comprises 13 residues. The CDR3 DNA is TGCGCCAGCAGCCAAGCTAAGCTGAATGAGCAGTTCTTC. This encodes CASSQAKLNEQFF.

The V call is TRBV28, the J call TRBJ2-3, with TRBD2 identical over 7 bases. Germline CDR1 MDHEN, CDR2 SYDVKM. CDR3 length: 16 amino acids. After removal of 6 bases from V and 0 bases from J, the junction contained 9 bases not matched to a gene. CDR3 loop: CASRGSGRGSTDTQYF. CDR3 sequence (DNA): TGTGCCAGCAGAGGGTCTGGGCGGGGGAGCACAGATACGCAGTATTTT. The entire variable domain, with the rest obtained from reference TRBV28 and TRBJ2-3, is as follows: DVKVTQSSRYLVKRTGEKVFLECVQDMDHENMFWYRQDPGLGLRLIYFSYDVKMKEKGDIPEGYSVSREKKERFSLILESASTNQTSMYLCASRGSGRGSTDTQYFGPGTRLTVL.

This CDR3 reads CASSPTGSGTGELFF. CDR3 nucleotides: TGTGCCAGCAGCCCCACAGGGTCGGGCACCGGGGAGCTGTTTTTT. The chain has TRBV7-7 and TRBJ2-2; D perhaps matches TRBD1 (6 bases). CDR3 length equals 15 residues. Trimming removed 5 bases at V and 4 bases at J, with 14 bases between. Germline V gives CDR1 SSHAT, CDR2 FNYEAQ (reference sequence).

The CDR3 loop is CASSVGREWAEAFF. CDR3 bases: TGTGCCAGCAGCGTAGGAAGGGAATGGGCTGAAGCTTTCTTT. The chain has TRBV9 and TRBJ1-1, with D unclear. The length of the CDR3 is 14 residues. V was cut by 0 bases and J by 6 bases, with 12 bases left in between. CDR1 is SGDLS, CDR2 YYNGEE, per germline.

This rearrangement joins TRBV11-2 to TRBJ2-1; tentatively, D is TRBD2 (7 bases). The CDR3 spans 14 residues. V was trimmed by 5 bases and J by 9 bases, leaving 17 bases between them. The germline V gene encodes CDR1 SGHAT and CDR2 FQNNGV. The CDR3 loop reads CASSPWGGAVEQFF. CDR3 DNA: TGTGCCAGCAGCCCCTGGGGGGGGGCAGTTGAGCAGTTCTTC.

The CDR3 DNA follows: TGCAGTGCTCCAAACCGGGACAGGGGGAGCTACGAGCAGTACTTC. Its translation is CSAPNRDRGSYEQYF. The chain uses TRBV20-1 and TRBJ2-7; 11 nucleotides align to TRBD1. The V and J ends lost 5 bases and 3 bases, in that order; junction bases with no gene match: 9. Germline CDR1 DFQATT, CDR2 SNEGSKA (reference sequence). The CDR3 totals 15 residues.

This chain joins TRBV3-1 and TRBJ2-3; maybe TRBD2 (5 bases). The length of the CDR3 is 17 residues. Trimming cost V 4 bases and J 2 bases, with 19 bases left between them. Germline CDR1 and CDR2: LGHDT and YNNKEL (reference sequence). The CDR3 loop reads CASSPSYLGDYTDTQYF. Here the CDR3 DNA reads TGTGCCAGCAGCCCCTCGTACCTCGGGGATTACACAGATACGCAGTATTTT.

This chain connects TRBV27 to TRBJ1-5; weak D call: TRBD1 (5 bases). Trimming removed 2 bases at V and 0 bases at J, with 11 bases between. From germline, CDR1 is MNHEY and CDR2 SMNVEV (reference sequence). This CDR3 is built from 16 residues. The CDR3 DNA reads TGTGCCAGCAGTTTAGCAGGGCACTATAGCAATCAGCCCCAGCATTTT. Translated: CASSLAGHYSNQPQHF.

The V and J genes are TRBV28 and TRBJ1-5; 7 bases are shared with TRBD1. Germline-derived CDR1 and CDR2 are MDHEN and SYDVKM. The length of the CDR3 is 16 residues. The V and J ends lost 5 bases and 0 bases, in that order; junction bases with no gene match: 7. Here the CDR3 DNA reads TGTGCCAGCAGTATCACAGGGGCCACTAGCAATCAGCCCCAGCATTTT. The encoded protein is CASSITGATSNQPQHF.

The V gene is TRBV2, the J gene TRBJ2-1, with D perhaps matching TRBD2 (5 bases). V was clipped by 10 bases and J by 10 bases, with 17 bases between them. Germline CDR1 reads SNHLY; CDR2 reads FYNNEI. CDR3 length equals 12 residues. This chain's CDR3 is CATDYQAAEQFF. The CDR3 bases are TGTGCCACCGACTACCAAGCCGCCGAGCAGTTCTTC.

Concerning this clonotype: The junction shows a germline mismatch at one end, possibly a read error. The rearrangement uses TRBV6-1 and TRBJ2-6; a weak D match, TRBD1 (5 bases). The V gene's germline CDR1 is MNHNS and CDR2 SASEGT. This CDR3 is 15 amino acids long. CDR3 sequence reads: CASGDSHSGANVLTF. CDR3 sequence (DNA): TGTGCCAGCGGTGACAGCCACTCTGGGGCCAACGTCCTGACTTTC.

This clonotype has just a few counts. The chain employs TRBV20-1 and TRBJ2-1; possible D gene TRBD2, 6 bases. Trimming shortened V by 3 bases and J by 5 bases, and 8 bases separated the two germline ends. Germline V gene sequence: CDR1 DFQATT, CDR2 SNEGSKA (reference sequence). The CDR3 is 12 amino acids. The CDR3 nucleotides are TGCAGTGCTAGCGGGGGAGACAATGAGCAGTTCTTC. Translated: CSASGGDNEQFF.

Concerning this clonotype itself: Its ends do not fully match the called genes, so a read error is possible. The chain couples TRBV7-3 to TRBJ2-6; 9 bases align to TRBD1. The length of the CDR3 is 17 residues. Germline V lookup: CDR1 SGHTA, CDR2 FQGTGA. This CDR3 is CASSLGTGLSGANVRTF. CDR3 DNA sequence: TGTGCCAGCAGCTTGGGGACAGGGCTCTCTGGGGCCAACGTCCGGACTTTC. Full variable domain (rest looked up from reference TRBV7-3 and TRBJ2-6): GAGVSQTPSNKVTEKGKYVELRCDPISGHTALYWYRQSLGQGPEFLIYFQGTGAADDSGLPNDRFFAVRPEGSVSTLKIQRTERGDSAVYLCASSLGTGLSGANVRTFGAGSRLTVL.

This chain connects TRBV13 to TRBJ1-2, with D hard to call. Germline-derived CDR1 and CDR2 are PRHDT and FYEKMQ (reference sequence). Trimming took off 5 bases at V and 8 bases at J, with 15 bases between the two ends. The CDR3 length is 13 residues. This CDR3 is CASSLGPQLGYTF. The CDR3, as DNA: TGTGCCAGCAGCCTGGGTCCGCAATTGGGCTACACCTTC.

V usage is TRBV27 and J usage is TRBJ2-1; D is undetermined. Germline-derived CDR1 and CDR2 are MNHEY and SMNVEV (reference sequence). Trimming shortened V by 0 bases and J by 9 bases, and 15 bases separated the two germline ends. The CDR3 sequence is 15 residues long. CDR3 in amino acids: CASSLSIKSSSEQFF. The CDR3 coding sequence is TGTGCCAGCAGTTTATCGATAAAATCAAGCAGTGAGCAGTTCTTC.

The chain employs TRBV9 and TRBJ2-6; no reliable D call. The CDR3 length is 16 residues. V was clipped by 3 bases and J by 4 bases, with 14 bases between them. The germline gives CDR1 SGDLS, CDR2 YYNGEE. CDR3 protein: CASSGQSASGANVLTF. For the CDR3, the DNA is TGTGCCAGCAGCGGGCAATCGGCTTCAGGGGCCAACGTCCTGACTTTC.

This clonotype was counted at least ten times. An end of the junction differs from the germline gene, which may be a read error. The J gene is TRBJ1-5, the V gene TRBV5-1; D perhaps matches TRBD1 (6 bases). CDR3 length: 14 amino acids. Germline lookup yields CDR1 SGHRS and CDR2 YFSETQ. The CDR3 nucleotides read TGTGCCAGCAGCTTAGCAGGGGACAATCAGCCCCAGCATTTT. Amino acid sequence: CASSLAGDNQPQHF.

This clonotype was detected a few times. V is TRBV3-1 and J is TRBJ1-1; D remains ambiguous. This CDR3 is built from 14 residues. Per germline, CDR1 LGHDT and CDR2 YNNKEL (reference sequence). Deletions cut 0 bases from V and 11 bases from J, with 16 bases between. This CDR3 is CASSQEVNSGEAFF. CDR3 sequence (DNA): TGTGCCAGCAGCCAAGAAGTAAACAGCGGAGAGGCTTTCTTT. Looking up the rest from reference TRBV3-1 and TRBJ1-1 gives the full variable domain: DTAVSQTPKYLVTQMGNDKSIKCEQNLGHDTMYWYKQDSKKFLKIMFSYNNKELIINETVPNRFSPKSPDKAHLNLHINSLELGDSAVYFCASSQEVNSGEAFFGQGTRLTVV.

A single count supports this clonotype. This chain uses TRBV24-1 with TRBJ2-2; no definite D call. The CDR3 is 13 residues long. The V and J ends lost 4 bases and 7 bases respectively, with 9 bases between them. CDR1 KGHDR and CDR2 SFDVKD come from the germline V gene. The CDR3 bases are TGTGCCACCAGTGAGTGGTTGGGCGGGGAGCTGTTTTTT. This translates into CATSEWLGGELFF.

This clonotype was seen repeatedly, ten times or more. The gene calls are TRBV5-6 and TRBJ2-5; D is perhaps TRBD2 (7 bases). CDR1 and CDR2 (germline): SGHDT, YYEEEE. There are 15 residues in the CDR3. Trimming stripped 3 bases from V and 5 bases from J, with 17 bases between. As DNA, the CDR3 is TGTGCCAGCAGCTCCTCTGGGGGGGGCCTGGAGACCCAGTACTTC. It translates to CASSSSGGGLETQYF.